Detailed here is one T cell receptor (beta chain). Some clones are missing from TCRdb's copy, which holds only in-frame ones; the method was immunoSEQ multiplex PCR. This table holds some 340,000 clones, more than 85% found once. Up to 2 weeks before entering the study, exposed participants had met a COVID-19 case. V trimming: 5 bases; J trimming: 6 bases; junction bases outside the gene matches: 8. This CDR3 contains 14 residues. Per germline, CDR1 MNHEY and CDR2 SVGAGI. These data belong to a study of blood T cell repertoires in COVID-19. This chain uses TRBV6-5 with TRBJ2-7; 9 bases map to TRBD2. This clonotype originated in a woman under 40 who had been exposed to COVID-19. Material: PBMCs or T cells enriched from blood (not recorded which). In DNA, the CDR3 is TGTGCCAGCAGTCAGCGGGGGGTTTCAGGCGAGCAGTACTTC. Protein product: CASSQRGVSGEQYF.